The clone carrying this TCR beta chain was picked up many times. The record originates from a study of identical twins. The CDR3 spans 13 residues. V lost 4 bases and J 1 base, leaving 7 bases between the germline ends. Healthy Caucasians, and only they, were the donors. TCRdb re-called the 5' RACE reads with MiXCR, one entry per CDR3 protein. The sample lists a few hundred thousand distinct CDR3 sequences, more than 13% occurring once. These same records also appear under a second study, on yellow fever vaccine responses in identical twins.

The chain couples TRBV12-3 or TRBV12-4 to TRBJ1-2; D remains unclear. The TCR comes from a young woman in good health. Sequenced: CD4+ T cells sorted from blood. CDR3: CASSSRSNYGYTF. The DNA for the CDR3 is TGTGCCAGCAGTTCCAGGAGTAACTATGGCTACACCTTC.